This is a list of T cell receptor beta chains from one sample in a study of cytomegalovirus exposure and HLA in healthy donors. Generated by immunoSEQ multiplex PCR, the TCRdb table keeps only in-frame clones and is missing some. The sample shows more than 100,000 clones, less than 90% of them seen only once. The sample consisted of PBMCs. Every receptor here comes from a man aged 35-49 years in good health and CMV-seronegative. CDR3s include the opening cysteine and the closing phenylalanine or tryptophan. D genes are given only for firm matches. Some rows have no size entry. The others give once, few or many, or a class for an expanded clone.

>NA|TRBJ2-1|TRBV6-4|TRBD2
CASSIQRGGDEQFF
TGTGCCAGCAGTATCCAGCGGGGGGGCGATGAGCAGTTCTTC
>NA|TRBJ2-7|TRBV4-3|TRBD1
CASSQGLNRDSRYEQYF
TGCGCCAGCAGCCAAGGTCTGAACCGGGACAGTCGCTACGAGCAGTACTTC
>NA|TRBJ2-3|TRBV19|NA
CASSMSAIFVTDTQYF
TGTGCCAGTAGTATGAGTGCGATCTTTGTCACAGATACGCAGTATTTT
>NA|TRBJ2-1|TRBV7-8|TRBD1
CASSPGQGSLNEQFF
TGTGCCAGCAGCCCTGGACAGGGCAGCTTGAATGAGCAGTTCTTC
>once|TRBJ2-7|TRBV7-2|NA
CASSLARASVSEQYF
TGTGCCAGCAGCTTAGCGCGGGCTAGCGTAAGCGAGCAGTACTTC
>NA|TRBJ1-2|TRBV5-6|NA
CASSLAEGPFNYGYTF
TGTGCCAGCAGCTTGGCGGAGGGACCTTTTAACTATGGCTACACCTTC
>NA|TRBJ1-2|TRBV7-3|TRBD1
CASSLGQGPYGYTF
TGTGCCAGCAGCCTAGGACAGGGTCCCTATGGCTACACCTTC
>NA|TRBJ2-7|TRBV27|NA
CASRKTESSYEQYF
TGTGCCAGCAGGAAGACGGAGAGCTCCTACGAGCAGTACTTC
>NA|TRBJ1-5|TRBV27|NA
CASSYDSSSNQPQHF
TGTGCCAGCAGTTACGACAGTTCTAGCAATCAGCCCCAGCATTTT
>NA|TRBJ2-7|TRBV19|NA
CASSPTMTYEQYF
TGTGCCAGTAGTCCGACCATGACTTACGAGCAGTACTTC
>once|TRBJ2-7|TRBV25-1|NA
CASSREGGTYEQYF
TGTGCCAGTAGCAGGGAGGGGGGGACCTACGAGCAGTACTTC
>once|TRBJ1-5|TRBV19|TRBD1
CASTPGGWQPQHF
TGTGCCAGTACCCCAGGGGGCTGGCAGCCCCAGCATTTT
>NA|TRBJ1-1|TRBV6-5|TRBD1
CASSQYRGAGSEAFF
TGTGCCAGCAGCCAGTACAGGGGCGCGGGATCTGAAGCTTTCTTT
>NA|TRBJ2-3|TRBV6-4|TRBD1
CASSTSGGKGTDTQYF
TGTGCCAGCAGTACTTCAGGGGGCAAAGGCACAGATACGCAGTATTTT
>NA|TRBJ2-7|TRBV5-1|NA
CASSLVGGGSSYEQYF
TGCGCCAGCAGCTTGGTGGGGGGCGGGAGCTCCTACGAGCAGTACTTC
>NA|TRBJ2-3|TRBV2|NA
CASSTGRDFRTDTQYF
TGTGCCAGCTCCACCGGTCGAGACTTTCGGACAGATACGCAGTATTTT
>few|TRBJ2-1|TRBV27|NA
CASSSGSLQFF
TGTGCCAGCAGTTCGGGGAGTCTGCAGTTCTTC
>NA|TRBJ1-4|TRBV6-5|NA
CASSYGHNEKLFF
TGTGCCAGCAGTTACGGGCATAATGAAAAACTGTTTTTT
>few|TRBJ2-1|TRBV11-1|TRBD2
CASSPGLAGGREQFF
TGTGCCAGCAGCCCCGGACTAGCGGGAGGGCGGGAGCAGTTCTTC
>once|TRBJ2-7|TRBV5-1|TRBD1
CASSSTGTGAYEQYF
TGCGCCAGCAGCTCCACCGGGACAGGGGCCTACGAGCAGTACTTC
>NA|TRBJ2-1|TRBV11-2|TRBD2
CASSLAFSGGYNEQFF
TGTGCCAGCAGCTTAGCGTTTTCGGGGGGTTACAATGAGCAGTTCTTC
>NA|TRBJ1-2|TRBV6-5|NA
CASSYGAYGYTF
TGTGCCAGCAGTTACGGGGCCTATGGCTACACCTTC
>NA|TRBJ2-3|TRBV7-2|NA
CASSLVAGAFTDTQYF
TGTGCCAGCAGCTTAGTGGCAGGGGCGTTCACAGATACGCAGTATTTT
>NA|TRBJ2-3|TRBV6-5|NA
CASYPAWLGADTQYF
TGTGCCAGTTACCCGGCCTGGTTGGGCGCAGATACGCAGTATTTT
>NA|TRBJ2-1|TRBV13|TRBD2
CASSAELAGETEQFF
TGTGCCAGCAGCGCGGAACTAGCGGGAGAGACTGAGCAGTTCTTC
>few|TRBJ2-7|TRBV6-5|TRBD1
CASRQGGEQYF
TGTGCCAGCAGACAGGGGGGTGAGCAGTACTTC
>NA|TRBJ2-7|TRBV2|TRBD1
CASSDGQGRGEQYF
TGTGCCAGCAGTGATGGACAGGGCCGTGGCGAGCAGTACTTC
>NA|TRBJ1-1|TRBV28|TRBD1
CASSRSVGTGVTEAFF
TGTGCCAGCAGCCGATCGGTGGGGACAGGAGTTACTGAAGCTTTCTTT
>once|TRBJ1-4|TRBV5-8|NA
CASSLLGGGDAVF
TGTGCCAGCAGCCTCCTCGGAGGGGGGGACGCGGTTTTT
>NA|TRBJ1-2|TRBV18|NA
CASSRGFNGYTF
TGTGCCAGCTCCCGAGGGTTTAATGGCTACACCTTC
>NA|TRBJ1-1|TRBV2|NA
CASSDQGGNTEAFF
TGTGCCAGCAGTGACCAGGGAGGAAACACTGAAGCTTTCTTT
>NA|TRBJ1-3|TRBV29-1|NA
CSVAGLFSGNTIYF
TGCAGCGTTGCTGGACTGTTCTCTGGAAACACCATATATTTT
>NA|TRBJ2-7|TRBV14|TRBD1
CASSHYRTGAYEQYF
TGTGCCAGCAGCCACTATAGGACAGGGGCCTACGAGCAGTACTTC
>NA|TRBJ1-5|TRBV19|NA
CASSMAQINQPQHF
TGTGCCAGTAGTATGGCCCAGATTAATCAGCCCCAGCATTTT
>NA|TRBJ2-7|TRBV15|TRBD1
CATSISGTDTYEQYF
TGTGCCACCAGCATTTCCGGGACAGACACCTACGAGCAGTACTTC
>NA|TRBJ2-5|TRBV27|TRBD1
CASSPLEGAEETQYF
TGTGCCAGCAGTCCCCTTGAGGGGGCGGAGGAGACCCAGTACTTC
>NA|TRBJ2-3|TRBV19|TRBD2
CASSMGGSDTQYF
TGTGCCAGTAGTATGGGCGGGAGTGATACGCAGTATTTT
>NA|TRBJ2-1|TRBV9|TRBD2
CASSGKLAGGPSEQFF
TGTGCCAGCAGCGGAAAACTAGCGGGAGGGCCTAGTGAGCAGTTCTTC
>NA|TRBJ2-5|TRBV25-1|NA
CASREQGSGTQYF
TGTGCCAGCAGAGAACAGGGTAGTGGGACCCAGTACTTC
>NA|TRBJ1-1|TRBV28|NA
CASSLYPGRGRTGMNTEAFF
TGTGCCAGCAGTTTATATCCCGGGAGAGGCCGGACCGGTATGAACACTGAAGCTTTCTTT
>once|TRBJ2-5|TRBV4-3|NA
CASSQDWAPETQYF
TGCGCCAGCAGCCAAGACTGGGCCCCCGAGACCCAGTACTTC
>NA|TRBJ1-1|TRBV7-9|TRBD1
CSSSGRGALEAFF
TGTTCCAGCAGCGGCAGGGGGGCACTCGAAGCTTTCTTT
>NA|TRBJ2-1|TRBV10-3|TRBD2
CAISESGLEEQFF
TGTGCCATCAGTGAGTCGGGACTAGAGGAGCAGTTCTTC
>NA|TRBJ2-1|TRBV29-1|NA
CSVPGPLGNEQFF
TGCAGCGTTCCGGGTCCACTCGGCAATGAGCAGTTCTTC
>NA|TRBJ2-3|TRBV27|TRBD2
CASSPLGLAGGPDTQYF
TGTGCCAGCAGTCCCCTGGGACTAGCGGGAGGCCCAGATACGCAGTATTTT
>NA|TRBJ2-1|TRBV9|NA
CASSPRTDYNEQFF
TGTGCCAGCAGCCCCCGGACAGATTACAATGAGCAGTTCTTC
>NA|TRBJ1-6|TRBV11-2|TRBD1
CASSLFGQGGYNSPLHF
TGTGCCAGCAGCTTATTTGGACAGGGCGGCTATAATTCACCCCTCCACTTT
>NA|TRBJ1-5|TRBV10-3|NA
CAISDRDNQPQHF
TGTGCCATCAGTGACAGGGACAATCAGCCCCAGCATTTT
>NA|TRBJ1-2|TRBV5-1|NA
CASSLTDNYGYTF
TGCGCCAGCAGCTTGACAGATAACTATGGCTACACCTTC